Shown below are 2 T cell receptor beta chains from a single sample sequenced in a study of memory CD4+ T cells and cytomegalovirus serostatus. The sort gate was single viable CD3+CD4+CD8-CD45RO+ cells for memory CD4+ T cells. The table came from immunoSEQ multiplex PCR; TCRdb's copy has only in-frame clones and leaves some out. In the table there are around 40,000 clones, approximately 78% of which are singletons. The sample consisted of memory CD4+ T cells from blood. The origin of the receptors is an adult in good health and CMV-seronegative.

Details on this clone: The same CDR3 also results from other DNA sequences found in this sample. This chain connects TRBV15 to TRBJ1-5; D remains unclear. Germline CDR1 is LNHNV and CDR2 is YYDKDF (reference sequence). The CDR3 consists of 13 residues. Trimming shortened V by 0 bases and J by 7 bases, and 7 bases separated the two germline ends. CDR3 amino acids: CATSRDLGQPQHF. Here the CDR3 DNA reads TGTGCCACCAGCAGAGACCTAGGCCAGCCCCAGCATTTT.

The chain couples TRBV5-5 to TRBJ2-7, with a weak D call TRBD1 (6 bases). Deletions cut 4 bases from V and 4 bases from J, with 15 bases between. CDR1 and CDR2 (germline): SGHKS, YYEKEE (reference sequence). CDR3 length equals 14 residues. This CDR3 reads CASSQTYRAYEQYF. CDR3 nucleotide sequence: TGTGCCAGCAGCCAGACCTACAGGGCGTACGAGCAGTACTTC.